These T cell receptor beta chains were read from a single sample in a study of OX40 agonist ivuxolimab in advanced cancers. Generated by immunoSEQ multiplex PCR, the TCRdb table keeps only in-frame clones and is missing some. This sample yields about 50,000 clones, of which roughly 86% are seen a single time; approximately 10% belongs to the top ten. Sequenced here: CD4+ or CD8+ T cells sorted from blood, sampled in a trial of the OX40 agonist ivuxolimab. The receptor set was obtained from an adult with an advanced solid tumor such as melanoma, head and neck, liver or kidney cancer. CDR3s include the opening cysteine and the closing phenylalanine or tryptophan. Each record gives: clone size, V gene, D gene, J gene, CDR3 protein, CDR3 DNA. D genes are given only for firm matches. Some rows mark clone size as missing; the rest say once, few, many or name a class of expanded clone.

>NA|TRBV11-2|NA|TRBJ1-2
CASSSTGGPYGYTF
TGTGCCAGCAGCTCTACCGGGGGGCCCTATGGCTACACCTTC
>NA|TRBV9|TRBD1|TRBJ2-5
CASTNPDRERETQYF
TGTGCCAGCACCAATCCGGACAGGGAACGGGAGACCCAGTACTTC
>NA|TRBV9|TRBD2|TRBJ2-3
CASSADGLAGGLTQYF
TGTGCCAGCAGCGCAGACGGACTAGCGGGGGGGCTTACGCAGTATTTT
>NA|TRBV19|TRBD1|TRBJ1-2
CASNTGGDGYTF
TGTGCCAGCAACACAGGGGGCGATGGCTACACCTTC
>NA|TRBV27|NA|TRBJ1-2
CASSFDRLGYGYTF
TGTGCCAGCAGTTTTGACAGGCTGGGCTATGGCTACACCTTC
>NA|TRBV28|NA|TRBJ1-5
CASSLPQVNQPQHF
TGTGCCAGCAGTTTACCTCAGGTCAATCAGCCCCAGCATTTT
>NA|TRBV27|NA|TRBJ2-1
CASSSKDVYEQFF
TGTGCCAGCAGTTCGAAGGACGTCTATGAGCAGTTCTTC
>NA|TRBV6-5|NA|TRBJ1-1
CASSYGGRMNTEAFF
TGTGCCAGCAGTTATGGGGGGCGGATGAACACTGAAGCTTTCTTT
>once|TRBV27|NA|TRBJ2-4
CASSLSRGGTYNIQYF
TGTGCCAGCAGTTTGAGCAGGGGAGGGACCTATAACATTCAGTACTTC
>NA|TRBV13|NA|TRBJ2-5
CASSLQEYQETQYF
TGTGCCAGCAGCTTACAGGAGTACCAAGAGACCCAGTACTTC
>NA|TRBV7-9|NA|TRBJ2-2
CASSPKEGPANTGELFF
TGTGCCAGCAGCCCTAAAGAGGGGCCGGCGAACACCGGGGAGCTGTTTTTT
>NA|TRBV11-2|TRBD2|TRBJ2-7
CASSKGLNYEQYF
TGTGCCAGCAGCAAGGGACTAAACTACGAGCAGTACTTC
>NA|TRBV7-9|NA|TRBJ2-2
CASSLGGTGELFF
TGTGCCAGCAGTCTCGGAGGCACCGGGGAGCTGTTTTTT
>NA|TRBV14|TRBD2|TRBJ2-7
CASSQPPAGPPSYEQYF
TGTGCCAGCAGCCAACCTCCAGCGGGACCGCCCTCCTACGAGCAGTACTTC
>NA|TRBV9|NA|TRBJ1-2
CASTASLYANYGYTF
TGTGCCAGCACGGCCAGCCTTTACGCTAACTATGGCTACACCTTC
>NA|TRBV7-2|NA|TRBJ2-2
CASSPWGGTGELFF
TGTGCCAGCAGCCCCTGGGGAGGCACCGGGGAGCTGTTTTTT
>NA|TRBV28|TRBD1|TRBJ2-1
CASSLWGTGEGNEQFF
TGTGCCAGCAGTTTATGGGGGACAGGGGAGGGGAATGAGCAGTTCTTC
>NA|TRBV6-6|TRBD2|TRBJ2-5
CASTTSGKQETQYF
TGTGCCAGCACAACTAGCGGGAAACAAGAGACCCAGTACTTC
>NA|TRBV7-6|TRBD1|TRBJ2-2
CASSSRDRVRELFF
TGTGCCAGCAGCTCCCGGGACAGGGTTAGGGAGCTGTTTTTT
>NA|TRBV7-9|TRBD2|TRBJ2-1
CASSLGGRVYNEQFF
TGTGCCAGCAGCTTGGGCGGGAGGGTCTACAATGAGCAGTTCTTC
>NA|TRBV11-2|NA|TRBJ1-2
CASSFGGANYGYTF
TGTGCCAGCAGCTTTGGGGGGGCTAACTATGGCTACACCTTC
>NA|TRBV7-3|TRBD1|TRBJ1-2
CASSLGTGRRNYGYTF
TGTGCCAGCAGCTTAGGGACAGGGCGTCGGAACTATGGCTACACCTTC
>NA|TRBV11-2|NA|TRBJ1-1
CASSSGVNVNTEAFF
TGTGCCAGCAGCTCGGGGGTTAATGTGAACACTGAAGCTTTCTTT
>NA|TRBV6-1|NA|TRBJ1-6
CAGRDIYSPLHF
TGTGCCGGCAGGGACATTTATTCACCCCTCCACTTT
>NA|TRBV10-1|NA|TRBJ1-3
CASSERQAGNTIYF
TGCGCCAGCAGCGAGCGGCAGGCTGGAAACACCATATATTTT
>NA|TRBV6-1|NA|TRBJ1-2
CASSGTGRDYGYTF
TGTGCCAGCAGTGGAACAGGGAGGGACTATGGCTACACCTTC
>few|TRBV9|TRBD2|TRBJ2-7
CASTPIAGGPHEQYF
TGTGCCAGCACCCCCATAGCGGGAGGGCCGCACGAGCAGTACTTC
>NA|TRBV5-5|TRBD2|TRBJ2-7
CASSFLVAVRLAGSGEQYF
TGTGCCAGCAGCTTTCTAGTGGCAGTTCGACTAGCGGGAAGTGGGGAGCAGTACTTC
>few|TRBV20-1|TRBD1|TRBJ1-5
CSADRDGPQHF
TGCAGTGCCGACAGGGACGGGCCCCAGCATTTT
>NA|TRBV4-1|NA|TRBJ1-2
CASSQVRANYGYTF
TGCGCCAGCAGCCAAGTAAGGGCTAACTATGGCTACACCTTC
>medium-sized|TRBV5-4|TRBD1|TRBJ1-3
CASSSGTGLGNTIYF
TGTGCCAGCAGCTCAGGGACAGGGCTGGGAAACACCATATATTTT
>NA|TRBV6-5|TRBD1|TRBJ2-1
CASSTYRGLDEQFF
TGTGCCAGCAGTACATACAGGGGGCTCGATGAGCAGTTCTTC
>NA|TRBV7-6|NA|TRBJ2-7
CASSLAPTSSYEQYF
TGTGCCAGCAGCTTAGCGCCCACGAGCTCCTACGAGCAGTACTTC
>NA|TRBV7-6|NA|TRBJ1-3
CASSSSATPGRYSGNTIYF
TGTGCCAGCAGCTCCTCTGCCACGCCGGGACGGTACTCTGGAAACACCATATATTTT
>NA|TRBV6-1|TRBD1|TRBJ1-1
CASSQRTGHTEAFF
TGTGCCAGCAGTCAACGGACAGGGCACACTGAAGCTTTCTTT
>NA|TRBV7-2|NA|TRBJ2-1
CASSLVGARYNEQFF
TGTGCCAGCAGCTTAGTCGGGGCCAGGTACAATGAGCAGTTCTTC
>once|TRBV5-6|NA|TRBJ2-1
CASSRGTGSSYNEQFF
TGTGCCAGCAGCCGGGGGACGGGGAGCTCCTACAATGAGCAGTTCTTC
>NA|TRBV6-1|NA|TRBJ2-7
CASSPSGPYEQYF
TGTGCCAGCAGCCCATCGGGGCCCTACGAGCAGTACTTC
>once|TRBV6-5|TRBD2|TRBJ2-7
CASHNSGRAYEQYF
TGTGCCAGTCATAATAGCGGGAGGGCCTACGAGCAGTACTTC
>NA|TRBV5-3|TRBD1|TRBJ1-6
CARSIPGQQRKNSPLHF
TGTGCCAGAAGTATACCGGGACAGCAAAGAAAAAATTCACCCCTCCACTTT
>NA|TRBV2|TRBD2|TRBJ2-5
CASSVGLAGEETQYF
TGTGCCAGCAGTGTAGGACTAGCGGGAGAAGAGACCCAGTACTTC
>NA|TRBV27|NA|TRBJ1-3
CASSLARTGNTIYF
TGTGCCAGCAGTTTGGCGAGAACAGGAAACACCATATATTTT
>NA|TRBV9|TRBD1|TRBJ2-3
CASSVWDSISTDTQYF
TGTGCCAGCAGCGTGTGGGACAGTATTAGCACAGATACGCAGTATTTT
>NA|TRBV6-1|NA|TRBJ1-2
CASSALVGHYGYTF
TGTGCCAGCAGTGCTTTAGTGGGCCACTATGGCTACACCTTC